What follows are 23 T cell receptor beta chains derived from one specimen sequenced in a study of blood T cell repertoires in COVID-19 (dated by TCRdb to 2020 to 2022). Libraries were built with the immunoSEQ multiplex PCR assay. The source is immuneACCESS, and TCRdb retained only in-frame sequences with V and J called. Part of the clones is not carried over; for the studies checked, unresolved V genes explain less than half of this, and the remainder is unexplained. The sample table contains hundreds of thousands of clones; only one count was recorded for about 89% of them. The biggest ten clones account for 1.5% to 2% of the sample. Material for sequencing was peripheral blood. These receptors were collected from a woman aged 60-70 years who had recovered from COVID-19.

This clone was observed once. V gene TRBV4-1 combines with J gene TRBJ2-5; D is uncertain. V was cut by 0 bases and J by 4 bases, with 6 bases left in between. Germline V gives CDR1 MGHRA, CDR2 YSYEKL. The CDR3 spans 13 residues. CDR3 coding DNA: TGCGCCAGCAGCCAAGACACTGGAGAGACCCAGTACTTC. It codes for CASSQDTGETQYF.

The chain links TRBV10-3 to TRBJ1-1, with 8 bases fitting TRBD1. Unmatched junction bases numbered 6, after V lost 6 bases and J lost 3 bases. This CDR3 spans 14 amino acids. The germline CDR1 and CDR2 sequences are ENHRY and SYGVKD. The CDR3 coding sequence is TGTGCCATCAGCTATCAACAGGGGGACACTGAAGCTTTCTTT. Residues: CAISYQQGDTEAFF.

J is TRBJ2-1 and V is TRBV4-3; 7 nucleotides align to TRBD2. Germline CDR1 reads LGHNA; CDR2 reads YSLEER. J lost 1 base, V lost 7 bases, and 19 bases had no gene match. CDR3 length equals 19 residues. The CDR3 region is CASTVSPGGGKRSYNEQFF. Written as DNA, the CDR3 is TGCGCCAGCACCGTTAGCCCCGGCGGGGGAAAGAGGTCCTACAATGAGCAGTTCTTC.

The rearrangement uses TRBV6-5 and TRBJ1-2; D call uncertain. This CDR3 has 14 residues. V was cut by 3 bases and J by 3 bases, with 11 bases left in between. The germline V gene has CDR1 MNHEY and CDR2 SVGAGI. The DNA for the CDR3 is TGTGCCAGCAGTTATGGCGGGGTGGACTATGGCTACACCTTC. As protein: CASSYGGVDYGYTF.

This clone was seen just once. The rearrangement uses TRBV18 and TRBJ1-3, with D maybe TRBD1 (5 bases). Germline lookup yields CDR1 KGHSH and CDR2 LQKENI. The CDR3 length is 17 residues. V lost 3 bases, J lost 0 bases, and 15 bases lay in between. As DNA, the CDR3 is TGTGCCAGCTCACCTTTAGGGACTGGGTTCTCTGGAAACACCATATATTTT. It translates to CASSPLGTGFSGNTIYF.

The rearrangement links TRBV27 to TRBJ2-7; D is perhaps TRBD1 (6 bases). The CDR3 contains 14 residues. The germline V and J ends were trimmed by 2 bases and 7 bases, with 15 bases remaining between them. Germline V gene sequence: CDR1 MNHEY, CDR2 SMNVEV (reference sequence). This CDR3 is CASSLGQTLREQYF. CDR3 sequence (DNA): TGTGCCAGCAGTTTAGGACAGACCCTACGAGAGCAGTACTTC.

The rearrangement uses TRBV19 and TRBJ1-1; no reliable D call. Germline V gene lookup returns CDR1 LNHDA and CDR2 SQIVND (reference sequence). V gave up 7 bases and J gave up 1 base, with 10 bases separating them. There are 13 residues in the CDR3. In DNA form, the CDR3 reads TGTGCCAGTAAAGAGGATTGGAACACTGAAGCTTTCTTT. Translation gives CASKEDWNTEAFF. Supplemented by reference TRBV19 and TRBJ1-1, the full variable domain reads DGGITQSPKYLFRKEGQNVTLSCEQNLNHDAMYWYRQDPGQGLRLIYYSQIVNDFQKGDIAEGYSVSREKKESFPLTVTSAQKNPTAFYLCASKEDWNTEAFFGQGTRLTVV.

This chain links TRBV5-1 with TRBJ1-1; D not certain. The V end was cut by 1 base, the J end by 6 bases, with 7 bases between. CDR1 is SGHRS, CDR2 YFSETQ, per germline. The CDR3 sequence is 12 residues long. The CDR3 loop reads CASSLKDSEAFF. Written as DNA, the CDR3 is TGCGCCAGCAGCTTGAAGGACTCTGAAGCTTTCTTT.

This clone appeared a single time. The rearrangement uses TRBV9 and TRBJ2-1, with D possibly TRBD2 on 6 matching bases. Germline V lookup: CDR1 SGDLS, CDR2 YYNGEE. V lost 4 bases to trimming and J lost 0 bases, with 11 bases between them. There are 15 residues in the CDR3. The CDR3 sequence is CASSSKAGSYNEQFF. In nucleotides, the CDR3 is TGTGCCAGCAGCTCTAAAGCGGGCTCCTACAATGAGCAGTTCTTC.

The chain combines TRBV19 with TRBJ1-5; TRBD1 matches 11 bases. The CDR3 consists of 17 residues. The germline gives CDR1 LNHDA, CDR2 SQIVND (reference sequence). The V and J ends lost 2 bases and 0 bases, in that order; junction bases with no gene match: 3. CDR3 DNA: TGTGCCAGTAGTATAAGGACAGGGGGCTTTAGCAATCAGCCCCAGCATTTT. As protein: CASSIRTGGFSNQPQHF.

The rearrangement uses TRBV24-1 and TRBJ2-2; D not resolved. V shed 3 bases and J shed 3 bases, with 13 bases lying between them. Germline-derived CDR1 and CDR2 are KGHDR and SFDVKD. The CDR3 is made up of 16 amino acids. In DNA, the CDR3 is TGTGCCACCAGTGATATAGGTCCCCGGGACACCGGGGAGCTGTTTTTT. Amino acids: CATSDIGPRDTGELFF.

This sequence joins TRBV28 and TRBJ2-3; D might be TRBD2 (6 bases). Germline loops: CDR1 MDHEN, CDR2 SYDVKM. V lost 6 bases, J lost 12 bases, and 25 bases lay in between. The CDR3 extends over 15 amino acids. The CDR3, as DNA: TGTGCCAGCAGCCCCGCGGGACCCCTTTTGAGAGGACAGTATTTT. It translates to CASSPAGPLLRGQYF. Complete variable domain (other parts from reference TRBV28 and TRBJ2-3): DVKVTQSSRYLVKRTGEKVFLECVQDMDHENMFWYRQDPGLGLRLIYFSYDVKMKEKGDIPEGYSVSREKKERFSLILESASTNQTSMYLCASSPAGPLLRGQYFGPGTRLTVL.

CDR3 amino acids: CASKYEAFF. CDR3 bases: TGCGCCAGCAAATATGAAGCTTTCTTT. V usage is TRBV5-1 and J usage is TRBJ1-1; D is ambiguous. The CDR3 is 9 amino acids. Germline assignment: CDR1 SGHRS and CDR2 YFSETQ. V dropped 6 bases and J dropped 7 bases, with 4 bases sitting between them.

The chain links TRBV3-1 (or the pseudogene TRBV3-2) to TRBJ2-2, with TRBD2 matching over 14 bases. Germline CDR1 reads LGHDT; CDR2 reads YNNKEL (reference sequence). The J segment lost 0 bases and the V segment lost 4 bases, leaving 4 bases of the junction unmatched. CDR3 length: 18 amino acids. In DNA, the CDR3 is TGTGCCAGCAGCCCGGGACTAGCGGGGGCCTCGAACACCGGGGAGCTGTTTTTT. Its protein product is CASSPGLAGASNTGELFF.

The CDR3 loop reads CASSQADILGNEQFF. The CDR3 DNA reads TGTGCCAGCAGCCAAGCCGATATACTAGGGAATGAGCAGTTCTTC. The chain links TRBV4-2 to TRBJ2-1; possibly TRBD2 for D (5 bases). The germline CDR1 and CDR2 sequences are LGHNA and YNFKEQ. This CDR3 is built from 15 residues. V was trimmed by 1 base and J by 7 bases, leaving 14 bases between them.

This clone was detected a few times. V usage is TRBV7-3 and J usage is TRBJ1-6; no definite D call. V shed 4 bases and J shed 5 bases, with 6 bases lying between them. The germline V gene has CDR1 SGHTA and CDR2 FQGTGA. The CDR3 contains 13 residues. CDR3 bases: TGTGCCAGCAGCTCGGGAGATAATTCACCCCTCCACTTT. It specifies CASSSGDNSPLHF.

This clone occurred a few times. The rearrangement joins TRBV5-1 to TRBJ1-2; 10 nucleotides align to TRBD1. CDR3 length equals 14 residues. The germline CDR1 and CDR2 sequences are SGHRS and YFSETQ. V dropped 4 bases and J dropped 6; count of bases not matched to a gene: 6. CDR3 in DNA: TGCGCCAGCAGCGAGACAGGGGGCGAGGATGGCTACACCTTC. Translation: CASSETGGEDGYTF.

This chain joins TRBV3-1 (or the pseudogene TRBV3-2) and TRBJ2-1; D might be TRBD1 (5 bases). Trimming cost V 2 bases and J 4 bases, with 6 bases left between them. The CDR3 has 13 amino acids. Germline V lookup: CDR1 LGHDT, CDR2 YNNKEL (reference sequence). CDR3 region: CASSQRGYNEQFF. The DNA of the CDR3 is TGTGCCAGCAGCCAAAGGGGATACAATGAGCAGTTCTTC.

This clone appeared a few times. The chain is built from TRBV11-2 and TRBJ1-1; 7 bases agree with TRBD1. From germline, CDR1 is SGHAT and CDR2 FQNNGV. V lost 5 bases, J lost 5 bases, and 5 bases stayed unmatched. The CDR3 is made up of 13 amino acids. For the CDR3, the DNA is TGTGCCAGCAGCCGACAGGGTTGGACTGAAGCTTTCTTT. Protein: CASSRQGWTEAFF.

J is TRBJ2-6 and V is TRBV5-1, with D possibly being TRBD1 (5 bases). Germline-derived CDR1 and CDR2 are SGHRS and YFSETQ. The CDR3 runs 16 residues. V was shortened by 0 bases and J by 3 bases, with 10 bases between the two germline ends. CDR3 in amino acids: CASSLEAGNGANVLTF. The CDR3 DNA is TGCGCCAGCAGCTTGGAAGCAGGGAATGGGGCCAACGTCCTGACTTTC.

The chain uses TRBV6-6 and TRBJ2-7; TRBD1 agrees at 11 bases. This CDR3 comprises 13 residues. Germline CDR1 MNHNY, CDR2 SVGAGI (reference sequence). The junction had 4 bases not matched to a gene; V was cut back by 6 bases and J by 6 bases. In DNA, the CDR3 is TGTGCCAGCAGGGACAGGGGGCTCTCCGAGCAGTACTTC. Translated, it gives CASRDRGLSEQYF.

As for this clone: Other DNA sequences from this sample encode an identical CDR3 as well. The chain has TRBV18 and TRBJ1-5; TRBD1 agrees at 9 bases. The CDR3 is 15 amino acids. Trimming took 3 bases from V and 2 from J; bases not matched to a gene: 2. CDR1 KGHSH and CDR2 LQKENI come from the germline V gene. The CDR3 DNA sequence: TGTGCCAGCTCACCGGGACAGGGTGGCAATCAGCCCCAGCATTTT. Translating it yields CASSPGQGGNQPQHF. Full variable domain (remainder filled in from reference TRBV18 and TRBJ1-5): NAGVMQNPRHLVRRRGQEARLRCSPMKGHSHVYWYRQLPEEGLKFMVYLQKENIIDESGMPKERFSAEFPKEGPSILRIQQVVRGDSAAYFCASSPGQGGNQPQHFGDGTRLSIL.

CDR3 region: CASSYSGQEVLGRWPQHF. Written as DNA, the CDR3 is TGTGCCAGCAGTTACTCTGGTCAGGAAGTTTTAGGTCGGTGGCCCCAGCATTTT. V usage is TRBV6-2 or TRBV6-3 and J usage is TRBJ1-5; D gene ambiguous. Per the germline V gene, CDR1 is MNHEY and CDR2 is SVGEGT. V dropped 0 bases and J dropped 9 bases, with 24 bases sitting between them. The CDR3 covers 18 residues.